Listed below are T cell receptor beta chains from one sample, sequenced in a study of OX40 agonist ivuxolimab in advanced cancers. Sequencing was performed with immunoSEQ multiplex PCR; in TCRdb, only in-frame clones are kept and a portion is missing. The sample carries more than 80,000 clones, about 90% recorded once. The sequences come from CD4+ or CD8+ T cells sorted from blood, collected in a trial of the OX40 agonist ivuxolimab. The receptors were gathered from an adult with an advanced solid tumor such as melanoma, head and neck, liver or kidney cancer. The CDR3 runs from the conserved cysteine through the conserved F or W.

cdr3_length: 16
j_call: TRBJ1-5
v_call: TRBV7-2
cdr3_aa: CASSSQGRGAGQPQHF

cdr3_length: 13
j_call: TRBJ1-3
v_call: TRBV15
cdr3_aa: CATSSSPGNTIYF

cdr3_length: 12
j_call: TRBJ1-1
v_call: TRBV6-5
cdr3_aa: CASTNPGTEAFF

cdr3_length: 16
j_call: TRBJ2-2
v_call: TRBV18
cdr3_aa: CASSPPFSQNTGELFF

cdr3_length: 13
j_call: TRBJ1-5
v_call: TRBV18
cdr3_aa: CASSPAGNQPQHF

cdr3_length: 15
j_call: TRBJ2-4
v_call: TRBV2
cdr3_aa: CASRPPGANKNIQYF

cdr3_length: 17
j_call: TRBJ2-1
v_call: TRBV10-3
cdr3_aa: CAISGLAGGRTYNEQFF

cdr3_length: 17
j_call: TRBJ1-1
v_call: TRBV4-1
cdr3_aa: CASSQGVVGFRDTEAFF

cdr3_length: 14
j_call: TRBJ1-1
v_call: TRBV15
cdr3_aa: CATSRDKVNTEAFF

cdr3_length: 15
j_call: TRBJ2-2
v_call: TRBV18
cdr3_aa: CASSQGQANTGELFF

cdr3_length: 14
j_call: TRBJ2-7
v_call: TRBV6-1
cdr3_aa: CASSEDRGPYEQYF

cdr3_length: 13
j_call: TRBJ1-1
v_call: TRBV5-1
cdr3_aa: CASSFDRGTEAFF

cdr3_length: 17
j_call: TRBJ2-7
v_call: TRBV7-2
cdr3_aa: CASSLAGPTTPLYEQYF

cdr3_length: 16
j_call: TRBJ1-3
v_call: TRBV6-5
cdr3_aa: CASSYGVGSSGNTIYF

cdr3_length: 18
j_call: TRBJ2-7
v_call: TRBV5-1
cdr3_aa: CASSFSSGRAAGLYEQYF

cdr3_length: 15
j_call: TRBJ2-5
v_call: TRBV5-1
cdr3_aa: CASSITSGSSETQYF

cdr3_length: 14
j_call: TRBJ2-2
v_call: TRBV5-1
cdr3_aa: CASSPGQNTGELFF

cdr3_length: 13
j_call: TRBJ1-1
v_call: TRBV30
cdr3_aa: CAWSPAMNTEAFF

cdr3_length: 14
j_call: TRBJ1-3
v_call: TRBV2
cdr3_aa: CASSEQVSGNTIYF

cdr3_length: 15
j_call: TRBJ2-7
v_call: TRBV28
cdr3_aa: CASLGTGDVAYEQYF

cdr3_length: 16
j_call: TRBJ2-2
v_call: TRBV7-3
cdr3_aa: CASSQRQGPGTGELFF

cdr3_length: 13
j_call: TRBJ2-3
v_call: TRBV2
cdr3_aa: CASSSGTTDTQYF

cdr3_length: 14
j_call: TRBJ2-7
v_call: TRBV19
cdr3_aa: CASKSRLRSYEQYF

cdr3_length: 12
j_call: TRBJ1-4
v_call: TRBV4-1
cdr3_aa: CASSRSGEKLFF

cdr3_length: 13
j_call: TRBJ1-2
v_call: TRBV7-2
cdr3_aa: CASSPQGGYGYTF

cdr3_length: 15
j_call: TRBJ2-3
v_call: TRBV10-3
cdr3_aa: CAISETSVGADTQYF

cdr3_length: 19
j_call: TRBJ2-7
v_call: TRBV2
cdr3_aa: CASSDELGTSGRGVYEQYF

cdr3_length: 15
j_call: TRBJ2-1
v_call: TRBV19
cdr3_aa: CASSQTSGGGNEQFF

cdr3_length: 15
j_call: TRBJ2-5
v_call: TRBV9
cdr3_aa: CASSVGLRPQETQYF